This TCR beta chain was found in a study of a mutant IDH1 vaccine in newly diagnosed glioma. Time point: week 47, end of study. The investigators gave 300 ug of mutant IDH1 20-mer peptide in each vaccine dose, together with topical imiquimod. Patients were given eight vaccinations, scheduled in weeks 1, 3, 5, 7, 11, 15, 19 and 23. Assay used: immunoSEQ multiplex PCR; TCRdb lists only in-frame clones, some missing. The repertoire holds tens of thousands of clones, with 65% to 85% as singletons. A word on this clone: Its antigen is not identified.

This sequence originates from a man aged 35 to 55 with glioma. This sample comprised PBMCs, obtained from a glioma patient whose treatment included an IDH1 peptide vaccine.

The CDR3 protein is CASSLGGIGELFF. In DNA, the CDR3 is TGTGCCAGCAGCTTAGGCGGAATCGGGGAGCTGTTTTTT. V and J are TRBV7-6 and TRBJ2-2; D is uncertain. The V end was cut by 1 base, the J end by 7 bases, with 7 bases between. Germline CDR1 and CDR2: SGHVS and FNYEAQ. The CDR3 totals 13 residues.